The clone carrying this T cell receptor (beta chain) was detected ten times or more. Its antigen remains unidentified. Germline V gene data show CDR1 as MDHEN and CDR2 as SYDVKM. The junction had 16 bases not matched to a gene; V was cut back by 8 bases and J by 4 bases. This CDR3 comprises 18 residues. The entry originates in a study of CD8 T cells in ankylosing spondylitis. Overall study findings and caveats: As reported, disease-linked clones showed significant enrichment in matched ankylosing spondylitis synovial fluid.

TCRdb reprocessed the 5' RACE reads via MiXCR and lists one record per CDR3 protein. The table has about 310,000 distinct CDR3 sequences, roughly 20% seen once; the top ten hold 3% to 4%. The TCR was taken from a female donor with ankylosing spondylitis or in good health (not recorded which). V and J are TRBV28 and TRBJ2-3; 12 nucleotides agree with TRBD2. The sequenced material came from blood, either unsorted or a sorted T cell fraction (not recorded which). The CDR3 DNA is TGTGCCAGCTCTACTAGCGGGAGGCAGGGGTACTCGGCAGATACGCAGTATTTT. Its translation is CASSTSGRQGYSADTQYF. Looking up the rest from reference TRBV28 and TRBJ2-3 gives the full variable domain: DVKVTQSSRYLVKRTGEKVFLECVQDMDHENMFWYRQDPGLGLRLIYFSYDVKMKEKGDIPEGYSVSREKKERFSLILESASTNQTSMYLCASSTSGRQGYSADTQYFGPGTRLTVL.